This section outlines one T cell receptor (beta chain) sequence together with its context. The data stem from a study of shared T cell receptors in the human thymus. Germline V lookup: CDR1 MNHNS, CDR2 SASEGT. The CDR3 extends over 16 amino acids. Trimming cost V 2 bases and J 0 bases, with 11 bases left between them. The data were produced by immunoSEQ multiplex PCR, yet TCRdb's version contains in-frame clones alone and is incomplete. The sample holds roughly 550,000 clones, around three quarters seen once. The same specimen was also included in a second study, on human thymus T cells. This second study notes: Thymus pieces cut out during corrective heart surgery were the tissue that was used. Related research has reported that thymic repertoires overlap highly among unrelated individuals.

The source of this sequence is a boy younger than two with a congenital heart defect. The chain links TRBV6-1 to TRBJ2-1, with D tentatively TRBD2 (6 bases). Sequencing used thymocytes. CDR3 sequence (DNA): TGTGCCAGCAGTGAACTATACGGGAGCTCCTACAATGAGCAGTTCTTC. It is translated as CASSELYGSSYNEQFF.